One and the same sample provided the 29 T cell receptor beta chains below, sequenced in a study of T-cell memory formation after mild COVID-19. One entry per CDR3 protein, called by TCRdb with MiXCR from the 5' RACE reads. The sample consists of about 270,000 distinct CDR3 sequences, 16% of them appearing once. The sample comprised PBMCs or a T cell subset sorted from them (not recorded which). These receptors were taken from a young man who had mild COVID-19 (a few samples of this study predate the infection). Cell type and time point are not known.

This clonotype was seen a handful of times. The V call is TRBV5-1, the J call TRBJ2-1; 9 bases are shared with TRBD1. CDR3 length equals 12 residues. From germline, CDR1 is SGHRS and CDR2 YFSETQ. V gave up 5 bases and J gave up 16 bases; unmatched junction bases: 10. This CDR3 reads CASRTSGTGKFF. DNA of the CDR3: TGCGCCAGCAGAACATCCGGGACAGGGAAATTCTTC. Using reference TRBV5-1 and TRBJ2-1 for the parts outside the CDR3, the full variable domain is KAGVTQTPRYLIKTRGQQVTLSCSPISGHRSVSWYQQTPGQGLQFLFEYFSETQRNKGNFPGRFSGRQFSNSRSEMNVSTLELGDSALYLCASRTSGTGKFFGPGTRLTVL.

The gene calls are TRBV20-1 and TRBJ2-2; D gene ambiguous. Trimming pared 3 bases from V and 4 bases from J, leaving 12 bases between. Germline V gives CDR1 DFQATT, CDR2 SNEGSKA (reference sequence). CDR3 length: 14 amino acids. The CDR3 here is CSASRGQSTGELFF. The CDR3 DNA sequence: TGCAGTGCTAGTCGTGGGCAGAGCACCGGGGAGCTGTTTTTT.

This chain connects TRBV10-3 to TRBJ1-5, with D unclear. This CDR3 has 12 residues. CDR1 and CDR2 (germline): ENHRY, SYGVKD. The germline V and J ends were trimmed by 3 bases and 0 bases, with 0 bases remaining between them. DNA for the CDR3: TGTGCCATCAGTGATAGCAATCAGCCCCAGCATTTT. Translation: CAISDSNQPQHF.

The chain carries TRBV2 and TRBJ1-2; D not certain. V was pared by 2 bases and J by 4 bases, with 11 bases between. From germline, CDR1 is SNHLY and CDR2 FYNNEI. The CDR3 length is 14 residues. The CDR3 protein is CASSELGPSYGYTF. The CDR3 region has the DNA TGTGCCAGCAGTGAATTAGGGCCGAGCTATGGCTACACCTTC.

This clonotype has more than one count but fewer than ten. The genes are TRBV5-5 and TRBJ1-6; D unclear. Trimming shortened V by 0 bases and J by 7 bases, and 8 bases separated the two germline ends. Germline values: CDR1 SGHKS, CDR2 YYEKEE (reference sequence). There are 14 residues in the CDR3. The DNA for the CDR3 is TGTGCCAGCAGCTTGGCCAGCCCGAATTCACCCCTCCACTTT. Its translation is CASSLASPNSPLHF. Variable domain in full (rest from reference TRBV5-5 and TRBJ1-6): DAGVTQSPTHLIKTRGQQVTLRCSPISGHKSVSWYQQVLGQGPQFIFQYYEKEERGRGNFPDRFSARQFPNYSSELNVNALLLGDSALYLCASSLASPNSPLHFGNGTRLTVT.

This chain's CDR3 is CASSNDSPLHF. The CDR3 DNA is TGTGCCAGCAGCAACGATTCACCCCTCCACTTT. The rearrangement uses TRBV9 and TRBJ1-6; D gene uncertain. V lost 4 bases and J 8 bases, leaving 4 bases between the germline ends. Germline lookup yields CDR1 SGDLS and CDR2 YYNGEE. CDR3 length equals 11 residues.

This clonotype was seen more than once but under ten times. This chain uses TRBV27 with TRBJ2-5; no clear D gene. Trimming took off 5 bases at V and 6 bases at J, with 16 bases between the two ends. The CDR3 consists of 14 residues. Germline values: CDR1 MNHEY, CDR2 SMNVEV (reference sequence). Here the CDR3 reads CASSILGPGKTQYF. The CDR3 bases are TGTGCCAGCAGTATACTTGGGCCTGGGAAGACCCAGTACTTC.

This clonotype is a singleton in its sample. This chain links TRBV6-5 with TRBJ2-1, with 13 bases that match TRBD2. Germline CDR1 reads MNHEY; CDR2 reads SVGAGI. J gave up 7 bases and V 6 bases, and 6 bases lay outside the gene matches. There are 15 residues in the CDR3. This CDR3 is CASSLLAGGQNEQFF. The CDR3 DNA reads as TGTGCCAGCAGCTTACTAGCGGGGGGGCAGAATGAGCAGTTCTTC.

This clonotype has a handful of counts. CDR3 coding DNA: TGTGCCATCAGTCAAGGCGGGGGAAGGACCGGGGAGCTGTTTTTT. It codes for CAISQGGGRTGELFF. The chain couples TRBV10-3 to TRBJ2-2, with 7 nucleotides matching TRBD2. With 5 bases clipped from V and 5 bases from J, the junction kept 8 bases outside the gene matches. The length of the CDR3 is 15 residues. CDR1 is ENHRY, CDR2 SYGVKD, per germline.

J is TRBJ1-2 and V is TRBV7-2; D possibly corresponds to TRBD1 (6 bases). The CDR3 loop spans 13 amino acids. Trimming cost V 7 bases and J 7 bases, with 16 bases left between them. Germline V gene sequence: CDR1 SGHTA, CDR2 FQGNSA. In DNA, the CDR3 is TGTGCCAGCACCACAACCCACAGGGCTGGCTACACCTTC. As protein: CASTTTHRAGYTF. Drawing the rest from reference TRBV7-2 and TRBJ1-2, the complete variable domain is GAGVSQSPSNKVTEKGKDVELRCDPISGHTALYWYRQSLGQGLEFLIYFQGNSAPDKSGLPSDRFSAERTGGSVSTLTIQRTQQEDSAVYLCASTTTHRAGYTFGSGTRLTVV.

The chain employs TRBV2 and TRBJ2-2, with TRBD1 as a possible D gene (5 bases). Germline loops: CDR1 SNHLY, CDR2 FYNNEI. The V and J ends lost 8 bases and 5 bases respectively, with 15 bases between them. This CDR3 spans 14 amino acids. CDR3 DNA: TGTGCCAGCTATCAGGGAATAGAAACCGGGGAGCTGTTTTTT. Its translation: CASYQGIETGELFF. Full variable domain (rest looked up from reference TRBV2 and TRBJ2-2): EPEVTQTPSHQVTQMGQEVILRCVPISNHLYFYWYRQILGQKVEFLVSFYNNEISEKSEIFDDQFSVERPDGSNFTLKIRSTKLEDSAMYFCASYQGIETGELFFGEGSRLTVL.

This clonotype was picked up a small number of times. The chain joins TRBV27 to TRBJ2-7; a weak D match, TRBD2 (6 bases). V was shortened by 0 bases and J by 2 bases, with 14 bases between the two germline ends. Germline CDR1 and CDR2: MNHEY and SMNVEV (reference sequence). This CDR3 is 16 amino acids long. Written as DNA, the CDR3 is TGTGCCAGCAGTTTATCGTATCCTCCGGGGGCCTACGAGCAGTACGTC. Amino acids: CASSLSYPPGAYEQYV.

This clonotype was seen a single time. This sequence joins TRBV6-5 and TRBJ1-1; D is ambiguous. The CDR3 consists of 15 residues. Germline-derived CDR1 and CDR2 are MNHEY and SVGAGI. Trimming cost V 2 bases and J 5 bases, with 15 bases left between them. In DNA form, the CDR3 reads TGTGCCAGCAGTTACGGAGAAGTGGGGATTACTGAAGCTTTCTTT. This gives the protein CASSYGEVGITEAFF.

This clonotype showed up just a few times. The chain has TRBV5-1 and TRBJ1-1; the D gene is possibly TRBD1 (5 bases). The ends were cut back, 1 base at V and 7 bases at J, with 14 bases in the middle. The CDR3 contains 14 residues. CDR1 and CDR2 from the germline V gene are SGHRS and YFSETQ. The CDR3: CASSLQGDMDEAFF. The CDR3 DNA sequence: TGCGCCAGCAGCTTGCAGGGAGATATGGATGAAGCTTTCTTT.

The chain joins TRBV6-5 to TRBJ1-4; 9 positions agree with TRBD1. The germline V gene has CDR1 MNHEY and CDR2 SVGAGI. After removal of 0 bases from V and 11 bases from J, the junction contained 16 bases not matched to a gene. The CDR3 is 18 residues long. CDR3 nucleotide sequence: TGTGCCAGCAGTTACTCGGTAGGCACAGGGGGCCCACCAGTGAAACTGTTTTTT. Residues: CASSYSVGTGGPPVKLFF.

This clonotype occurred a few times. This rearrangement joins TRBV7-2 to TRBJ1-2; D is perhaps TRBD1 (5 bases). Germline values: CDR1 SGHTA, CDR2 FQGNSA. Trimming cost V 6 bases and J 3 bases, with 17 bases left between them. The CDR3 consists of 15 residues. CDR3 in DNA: TGTGCCAGCAGTCGTGGGGGGAGTGTGCACTATGGCTACACCTTC. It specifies CASSRGGSVHYGYTF.

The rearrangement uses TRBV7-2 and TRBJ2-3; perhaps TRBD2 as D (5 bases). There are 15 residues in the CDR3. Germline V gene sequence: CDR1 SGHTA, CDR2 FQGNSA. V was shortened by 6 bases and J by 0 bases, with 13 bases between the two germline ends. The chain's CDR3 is CASRGADSSTDTQYF. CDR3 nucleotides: TGTGCCAGCAGGGGAGCGGATTCTAGCACAGATACGCAGTATTTT.

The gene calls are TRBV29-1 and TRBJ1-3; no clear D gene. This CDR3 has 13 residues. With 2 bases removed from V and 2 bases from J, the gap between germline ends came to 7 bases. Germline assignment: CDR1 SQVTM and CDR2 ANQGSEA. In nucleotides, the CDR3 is TGCAGCGTTGAACGAACGACTGGAAACACCATATATTTT. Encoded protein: CSVERTTGNTIYF.

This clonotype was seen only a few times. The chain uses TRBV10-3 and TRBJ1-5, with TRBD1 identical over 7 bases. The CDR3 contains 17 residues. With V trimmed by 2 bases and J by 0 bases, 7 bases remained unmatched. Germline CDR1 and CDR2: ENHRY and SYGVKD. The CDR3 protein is CAISEGWSGGSNQPQHF. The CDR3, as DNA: TGTGCCATCAGTGAGGGATGGTCAGGGGGTAGCAATCAGCCCCAGCATTTT.

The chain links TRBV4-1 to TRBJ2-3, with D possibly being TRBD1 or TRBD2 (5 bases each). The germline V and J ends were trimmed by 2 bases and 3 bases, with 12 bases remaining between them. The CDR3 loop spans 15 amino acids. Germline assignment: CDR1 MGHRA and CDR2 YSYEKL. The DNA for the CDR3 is TGCGCCAGCAGCCAAAGGCTGGGGGAGACAGATACGCAGTATTTT. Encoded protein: CASSQRLGETDTQYF.

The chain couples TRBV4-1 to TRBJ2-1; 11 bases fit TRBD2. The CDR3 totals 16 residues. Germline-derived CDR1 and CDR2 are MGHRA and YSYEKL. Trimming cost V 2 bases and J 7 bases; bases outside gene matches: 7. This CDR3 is CASSQFPRLAGNEQFF. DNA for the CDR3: TGCGCCAGCAGCCAATTCCCGAGACTAGCGGGGAATGAGCAGTTCTTC.

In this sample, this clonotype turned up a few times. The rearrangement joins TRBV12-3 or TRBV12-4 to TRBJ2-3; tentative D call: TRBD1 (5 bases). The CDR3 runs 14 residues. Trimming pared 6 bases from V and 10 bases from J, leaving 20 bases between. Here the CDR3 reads CASSLPRPDISQYF. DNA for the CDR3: TGTGCCAGCAGCCTTCCTAGACCGGACATTTCGCAGTATTTT.

The CDR3 spells CASSLEGSNSPLHF. Written as DNA, the CDR3 is TGTGCCAGCAGCTTAGAGGGGAGTAATTCACCCCTCCACTTT. The chain couples TRBV7-2 to TRBJ1-6, with D perhaps matching TRBD1 (5 bases). Trimming took off 1 base at V and 6 bases at J, with 7 bases between the two ends. Per the germline V gene, CDR1 is SGHTA and CDR2 is FQGNSA. The CDR3 is 14 amino acids.

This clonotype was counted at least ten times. The CDR3 nucleotides read TGCGCCAGCAGAGAGGGATACACAGATACGCAGTATTTT. Its protein is CASREGYTDTQYF. This chain links TRBV5-1 with TRBJ2-3; maybe TRBD2 (5 bases). Germline assignment: CDR1 SGHRS and CDR2 YFSETQ. V gave up 5 bases and J gave up 2 bases, with 9 bases separating them. The CDR3 extends over 13 amino acids.

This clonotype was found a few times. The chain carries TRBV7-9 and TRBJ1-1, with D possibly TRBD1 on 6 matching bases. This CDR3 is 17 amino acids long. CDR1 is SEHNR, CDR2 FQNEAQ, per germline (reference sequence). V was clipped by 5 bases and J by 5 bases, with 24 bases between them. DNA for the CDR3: TGTGCCAGCAGCCTAGGCGTGGGGGGGACACCAGGGACTGAAGCTTTCTTT. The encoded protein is CASSLGVGGTPGTEAFF.

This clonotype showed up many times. CDR3 nucleotide sequence: TGCGCCAGCAGCCGGACTAGCGGACAAGAGACCCAGTACTTC. Translation gives CASSRTSGQETQYF. This chain uses TRBV4-1 with TRBJ2-5; 10 bases are shared with TRBD2. This CDR3 has 14 amino acids. Germline V gene lookup returns CDR1 MGHRA and CDR2 YSYEKL. V trimming: 4 bases; J trimming: 2 bases; junction bases outside the gene matches: 1.

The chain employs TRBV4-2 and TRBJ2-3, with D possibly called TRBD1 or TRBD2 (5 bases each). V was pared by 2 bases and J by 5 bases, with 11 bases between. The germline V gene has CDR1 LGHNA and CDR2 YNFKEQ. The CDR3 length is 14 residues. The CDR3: CASSQPGTGDTQYF. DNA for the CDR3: TGTGCCAGCAGCCAACCCGGGACCGGAGATACGCAGTATTTT.

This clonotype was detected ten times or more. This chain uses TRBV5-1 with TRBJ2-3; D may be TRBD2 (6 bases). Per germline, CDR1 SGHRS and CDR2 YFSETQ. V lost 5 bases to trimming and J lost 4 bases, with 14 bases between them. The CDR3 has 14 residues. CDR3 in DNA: TGCGCCAGCAGGGCAGCGGGCGGAGCAGATACGCAGTATTTT. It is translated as CASRAAGGADTQYF.

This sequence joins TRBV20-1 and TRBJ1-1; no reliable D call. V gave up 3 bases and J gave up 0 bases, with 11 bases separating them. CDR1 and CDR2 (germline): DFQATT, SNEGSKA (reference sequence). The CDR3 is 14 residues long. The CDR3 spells CSASQGFMNTEAFF. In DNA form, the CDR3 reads TGCAGTGCTAGTCAAGGTTTTATGAACACTGAAGCTTTCTTT.